A selection of T cell receptor beta chains follows, all from one sample in a study of blood T cell repertoires in COVID-19. Produced via immunoSEQ multiplex PCR; TCRdb's table is partial and in-frame only. The table has nearly 110,000 clones, approximately 89% seen once; the top ten hold approximately 6.8%. The sample was peripheral blood. All receptors derive from a man between 45 and 60 years old with active or convalescent COVID-19. Each CDR3 is given without its conserved first and last residue. Fields, in order: V gene, J gene, CDR3 protein.

TRBV28	TRBJ1-1	ASTSLPQGMAF
TRBV6-5	TRBJ1-3	ASTQQGVSGNTIY
TRBV6-2/TRBV6-3	TRBJ2-1	ASSSLGPEQF
TRBV24-1	TRBJ2-3	ATRTSGRTDTQY
TRBV28	TRBJ2-5	ASSLLQGGKTQY
TRBV5-1	TRBJ2-1	ASSLVVLGSANEQF
TRBV2	TRBJ2-5	ARGGLAGERRTQETQY
TRBV6-2/TRBV6-3	TRBJ2-5	ASSYYGGQGETQY
TRBV4-2	TRBJ2-5	ASSQRLAGEGETQY
TRBV29-1	TRBJ2-7	SFSSGSYEQY
TRBV12-3/TRBV12-4	TRBJ1-6	ASRTGRGPLH
TRBV28	TRBJ1-4	ASSLSGGKREKLF
TRBV29-1	TRBJ1-1	SVEHGDNTEAF
TRBV7-9	TRBJ1-4	ASSLEYSNEKLF
TRBV20-1	TRBJ2-7	SARYYEQY
TRBV19	TRBJ1-2	ASSIRGTGLDGYT
TRBV29-1	TRBJ2-7	SVREDRASYEQY
TRBV4-1	TRBJ1-1	ASSQDRAGPKNTEAF
TRBV5-1	TRBJ2-7	ASSYGQGIGFGTYEQY
TRBV3-1/TRBV3-2	TRBJ2-1	ASSQDERERRGRGNEQF
TRBV2	TRBJ2-7	ASSEAGGGLEQY
TRBV28	TRBJ2-2	ASSEHSGSSGELF
TRBV7-2	TRBJ2-1	ASSHTSGIYNEQF
TRBV7-9	TRBJ1-1	ASTAGTGNTEAF
TRBV7-8	TRBJ2-3	ASSLATLGTQY
TRBV12-3/TRBV12-4	TRBJ2-1	ASSLAGDEQF
TRBV5-1	TRBJ1-1	ASSWGQNTEAF
TRBV18	TRBJ1-2	ASSPPQGGYT
TRBV5-1	TRBJ2-5	ASSLQVSQETQY
TRBV7-9	TRBJ2-1	ASSDNRPGGF
TRBV19	TRBJ1-5	ASKQGAGNQPQH
TRBV5-1	TRBJ2-7	ASSLPRSRRVENEQY
TRBV3-1/TRBV3-2	TRBJ2-7	ASSQGVGDYPYEQY
TRBV27	TRBJ2-7	ASSFWGGMGYEQY
TRBV10-3	TRBJ1-1	AISPGQDTEAF
TRBV6-5	TRBJ2-7	ASSYPTSGSGEQY
TRBV7-9	TRBJ2-1	ASISGGSSYNEQF
TRBV4-1	TRBJ2-2	ASSQAFDRGDTGELF
TRBV9	TRBJ2-1	ASSVVSGRAFSYNEQF
TRBV14	TRBJ2-1	ASSHIAAYNEQF
TRBV7-2	TRBJ2-7	ASSWRDRGSYEQY
TRBV18	TRBJ2-6	ASSPPYSGANVLT
TRBV15	TRBJ1-1	ATSPRGNTEAF
TRBV6-5	TRBJ2-7	ASRGLAGRGEQY
TRBV6-1	TRBJ1-5	ASSEALRQPQH
TRBV15	TRBJ1-3	ATSRDGGSGNTIY
TRBV11-2	TRBJ1-3	ASSPRGGGAGNTIY
TRBV28	TRBJ2-2	ASSFIQGNTGELF
TRBV27	TRBJ2-6	ASSPPGQGAFRTGANVLT
TRBV18	TRBJ2-7	ASSRLTGGEGEQY
TRBV11-2	TRBJ1-1	ASSSLQGIPEAF
TRBV5-1	TRBJ1-1	ASSWTGARETEAF
TRBV5-1	TRBJ2-1	ASSFPGYNEQF
TRBV28	TRBJ1-2	ASRRQGSNYGYT
TRBV6-1	TRBJ1-2	ASSEAGVSYGYT